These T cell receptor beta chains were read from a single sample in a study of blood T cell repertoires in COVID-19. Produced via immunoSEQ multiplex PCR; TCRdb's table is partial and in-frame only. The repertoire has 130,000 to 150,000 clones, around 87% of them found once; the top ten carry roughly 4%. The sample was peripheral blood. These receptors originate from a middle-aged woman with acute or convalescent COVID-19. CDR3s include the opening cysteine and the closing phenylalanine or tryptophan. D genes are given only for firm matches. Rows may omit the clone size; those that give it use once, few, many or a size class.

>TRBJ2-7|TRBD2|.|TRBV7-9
CASSSTSGRYYEQYF
TGTGCCAGCAGCTCCACTAGCGGGAGGTACTACGAGCAGTACTTC
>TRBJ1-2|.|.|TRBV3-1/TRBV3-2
CASSPRSNYGYTF
TGTGCCAGCAGCCCCAGATCTAACTATGGCTACACCTTC
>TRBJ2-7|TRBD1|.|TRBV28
CASSLTGSVQYF
TGTGCCAGCAGTTTGACAGGGTCGGTGCAGTACTTC
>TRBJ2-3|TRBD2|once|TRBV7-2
CASSIRLAGGGRDTQYF
TGTGCCAGCAGCATACGACTAGCGGGGGGAGGTCGGGATACGCAGTATTTT
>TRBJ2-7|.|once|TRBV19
CASRGDSYEQYF
TGTGCCAGTAGAGGAGATTCCTACGAGCAGTACTTC
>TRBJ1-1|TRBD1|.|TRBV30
CAWSFRTGRGTEAFF
TGTGCCTGGAGTTTCCGGACAGGGAGGGGGACTGAAGCTTTCTTT
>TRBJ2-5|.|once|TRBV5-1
CASSLEPAVMRETQYF
TGCGCCAGCAGCTTGGAACCAGCGGTGATGAGGGAGACCCAGTACTTC
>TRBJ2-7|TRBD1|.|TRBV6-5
CASSSWGQGTREQYF
TGTGCCAGCAGTTCCTGGGGACAGGGGACTCGAGAGCAGTACTTC
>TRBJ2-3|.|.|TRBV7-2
CASASWTGRGDTQYF
TGTGCCAGCGCTTCATGGACAGGGAGGGGAGATACGCAGTATTTT
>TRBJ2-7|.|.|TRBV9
CASGAGDNFAYEQYF
TGTGCCAGCGGGGCAGGCGATAACTTCGCCTACGAGCAGTACTTC
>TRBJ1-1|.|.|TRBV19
CASTERGAGAFF
TGTGCCAGTACCGAACGGGGGGCCGGGGCTTTCTTT
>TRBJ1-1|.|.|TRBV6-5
CASSPNSMNTEAFF
TGTGCCAGCAGTCCCAATAGTATGAACACTGAAGCTTTCTTT
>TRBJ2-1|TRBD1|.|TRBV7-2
CASSFSGTGYFNEQFF
TGTGCCAGCAGCTTTTCCGGGACAGGGTACTTCAATGAGCAGTTCTTC
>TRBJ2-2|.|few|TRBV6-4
CASSEEGTNTGELFF
TGTGCCAGCAGTGAAGAGGGAACGAACACCGGGGAGCTGTTTTTT
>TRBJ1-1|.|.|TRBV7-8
CASSLRGVLHTDTEAFF
TGTGCCAGCAGCTTACGGGGGGTACTCCACACGGACACTGAAGCTTTCTTT
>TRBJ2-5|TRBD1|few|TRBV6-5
CASSTQGERGETQYF
TGTGCCAGCAGCACCCAGGGGGAGAGAGGAGAGACCCAGTACTTC
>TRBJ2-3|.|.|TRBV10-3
CAITVSLSTDTQYF
TGTGCCATCACGGTCTCCCTAAGCACAGATACGCAGTATTTT
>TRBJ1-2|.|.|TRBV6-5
CASRVSPYGYTF
TGTGCCAGCAGGGTAAGCCCCTATGGCTACACCTTC
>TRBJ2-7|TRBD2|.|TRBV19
CASRAATGGPGEQYF
TGTGCCAGTAGGGCGGCAACGGGAGGGCCGGGGGAGCAGTACTTC
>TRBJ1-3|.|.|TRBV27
CASRNTAGNTIYF
TGTGCCAGCCGCAACACCGCGGGGAACACCATATATTTT
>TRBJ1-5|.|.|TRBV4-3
CASSQWRDQPQHF
TGCGCCAGCAGCCAATGGCGGGATCAGCCCCAGCATTTT
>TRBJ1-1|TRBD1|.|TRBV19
CASRGTGQMNTEAFF
TGTGCCAGTAGGGGGACAGGACAAATGAACACTGAAGCTTTCTTT
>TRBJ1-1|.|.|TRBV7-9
CASSLLGANTEAFF
TGTGCCAGCAGCTTACTGGGGGCGAACACTGAAGCTTTCTTT
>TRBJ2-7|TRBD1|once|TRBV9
CASSQGQGSYEQYF
TGTGCCAGCAGCCAAGGACAGGGGAGCTACGAGCAGTACTTC
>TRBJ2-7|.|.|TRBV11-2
CASKDYSSYEQYF
TGTGCCAGCAAGGACTACTCCTCCTACGAGCAGTACTTC
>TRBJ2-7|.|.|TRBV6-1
CASSERTPTYEQYF
TGTGCCAGCAGTGAACGGACACCAACCTACGAGCAGTACTTC
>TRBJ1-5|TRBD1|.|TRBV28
CASSDRDQMLLAQHF
TGTGCCAGCAGTGACAGGGACCAAATGCTTTTAGCCCAGCATTTT